This T cell receptor beta chain was retrieved from a study of CD8+CD57+ T cells in acquired aplastic anemia. Study results and caveats: CD8+ Simpson's diversity in patients was not significantly different from that in controls.

The CDR3 totals 16 residues. Germline V CDR1 and CDR2: LNHNV, YYDKDF (reference sequence). Those patients picked for sequencing had displayed CD8+CD57+ cell expansion on flow cytometry. The patients all had a severe acquired aplastic anemia diagnosis. Blood samples were obtained from patients who had received no prior therapy. About this clonotype: No antigen is known for it. A junction end diverges from the germline sequence, so it may reflect a read error.

Profiles of TCR beta VDJ and CDR3 were generated from a genomic DNA template. TCRdb re-derived calls from the reads in MiXCR, one entry per CDR3 protein. The sample contains 200,000 to 250,000 distinct CDR3 sequences, 55% to 65% of which appear only once. The sequenced sample consisted of sorted CD4+, CD8+, or CD8+CD57+ T cells (not recorded which) from PBMCs. This receptor was taken from a human donor with aplastic anemia. The V call is TRBV15, the J call TRBJ2-1; possible D gene TRBD1, 5 bases. The CDR3: CAASSFPGRAFNEQFF. The CDR3 nucleotides are TGTGCCGCCAGCAGCTTCCCCGGCAGGGCTTTCAATGAGCAGTTCTTC.